Here is one T cell receptor beta chain with its context. Its cognate antigen is unknown. The sample originates from a study of shared clonotypes between healthy human individuals. Study-wide background: Each donor's CD4 naive and CD4 memory cells filled three plates apiece, CD8 naive two, and CD8 memory one.

Sequencing used immunoSEQ multiplex PCR; TCRdb keeps in-frame clones, though not all of them. The sample holds around 1,900,000 clones; roughly 93% are singletons and the top ten take about 1.7%. Whole-study results and caveats: Apart from blood, nothing was sampled; tissue repertoires likely differ.

In germline, CDR1 is MNHEY, CDR2 SMNVEV (reference sequence). The trim removed 6 bases at V and 6 bases at J, leaving 8 bases unmatched. The CDR3 is made up of 14 amino acids. Naivety among CD8 cells was defined by CD45RO negativity and positive CCR7 selection, thereby excluding terminally differentiated effector memory CD45RA+ cells. This sequence originates from a young man in good health. Some clones in this sample may be carry-over from other donors' samples. The specimen sequenced was naive CD8+ T cells from PBMCs. The rearrangement links TRBV27 to TRBJ2-7; 10 nucleotides align to TRBD2. For the CDR3, the DNA is TGTGCCAGCAGAACGCTAGCGGGAGTAACCGAGCAGTACTTC. Amino acids: CASRTLAGVTEQYF.